The 30 T cell receptor beta chains presented below share a single source sample, sequenced in a study of blood T cell repertoires in COVID-19 (dated by TCRdb to 2020 to 2022). The receptor library was made with the immunoSEQ multiplex PCR assay. TCRdb re-hosts the immuneACCESS table, in-frame sequences only. Its copies lack some clones; in the studies checked, an unresolved V gene accounts for under half of them, and the cause for the rest is not known. In all, the sample holds about 16,000 clones, and roughly 81% of those were seen once. The ten largest make up over 7.5% of the sample. The sample was peripheral blood. These receptor sequences come from a man aged 60 to 69 with acute or convalescent COVID-19.

Only a few counts were recorded for this clone. This chain uses TRBV24-1 with TRBJ2-7; D uncertain. CDR1 is KGHDR and CDR2 is SFDVKD in the germline V gene. Deletions cut 3 bases from V and 2 bases from J, with 7 bases between. The CDR3 spans 13 residues. The CDR3 region has the DNA TGTGCCACCAGTGATAGACTGACCTACGAGCAGTACTTC. It specifies CATSDRLTYEQYF.

This sequence joins TRBV10-3 and TRBJ2-3; 12 bases line up with TRBD2. This CDR3 is built from 18 residues. V was pared by 6 bases and J by 0 bases, with 10 bases of the junction left unmatched. CDR1 and CDR2 (germline): ENHRY, SYGVKD. CDR3 sequence (DNA): TGTGCCATCAGCCGGGAACTAGCGGGGGGTCCTAGCACAGATACGCAGTATTTT. Residues: CAISRELAGGPSTDTQYF.

This chain links TRBV7-2 with TRBJ2-5; 8 bases agree with TRBD2. Losses at the gene ends were 3 bases for V and 5 bases for J; bases not matched to a gene: 11. The CDR3 is 16 amino acids. Germline V CDR1 and CDR2: SGHTA, FQGNSA. For the CDR3, the DNA is TGTGCCAGCAGCTTCCAAGCGGGGGCTACGTTTGAGACCCAGTACTTC. Translating it yields CASSFQAGATFETQYF. Full variable domain (rest looked up from reference TRBV7-2 and TRBJ2-5): GAGVSQSPSNKVTEKGKDVELRCDPISGHTALYWYRQSLGQGLEFLIYFQGNSAPDKSGLPSDRFSAERTGGSVSTLTIQRTQQEDSAVYLCASSFQAGATFETQYFGPGTRLLVL.

This clone came up once. The rearrangement joins TRBV28 to TRBJ1-6; maybe TRBD1 (5 bases). The ends were cut back, 5 bases at V and 7 bases at J, with 12 bases in the middle. The CDR3 sequence is 14 residues long. Germline V gene data show CDR1 as MDHEN and CDR2 as SYDVKM. The CDR3 reads CASSPAGENSPLHF. CDR3 DNA: TGTGCCAGCAGTCCTGCGGGGGAAAATTCACCCCTCCACTTT.

This sequence joins TRBV2 and TRBJ2-1, with a weak D call TRBD2 (7 bases). Germline values: CDR1 SNHLY, CDR2 FYNNEI. The germline V and J ends were trimmed by 6 bases and 5 bases, with 14 bases remaining between them. The CDR3 is made up of 14 amino acids. Here the CDR3 DNA reads TGTGCCAGCAGGAGGGGGGGGCCCCACAATGAGCAGTTCTTC. Its protein is CASRRGGPHNEQFF.

This chain joins TRBV19 and TRBJ2-3; D is unresolved. Deletions cut 6 bases from V and 1 base from J, with 8 bases between. This CDR3 has 13 amino acids. Germline V lookup: CDR1 LNHDA, CDR2 SQIVND (reference sequence). The DNA of the CDR3 is TGTGCCAGTAGGGCGGTGGGCACAGATACGCAGTATTTT. This encodes CASRAVGTDTQYF. Supplemented by reference TRBV19 and TRBJ2-3, the full variable domain reads DGGITQSPKYLFRKEGQNVTLSCEQNLNHDAMYWYRQDPGQGLRLIYYSQIVNDFQKGDIAEGYSVSREKKESFPLTVTSAQKNPTAFYLCASRAVGTDTQYFGPGTRLTVL.

The chain uses TRBV7-8 and TRBJ2-3; 7 bases agree with TRBD2. The germline CDR1 and CDR2 sequences are SGHVS and FQNEAQ. The length of the CDR3 is 17 residues. V shed 5 bases, J shed 2 bases, and the junction held 13 bases outside the gene matches. DNA for the CDR3: TGTGCCAGCAGCGCGTACTCGGGGGACTATGCCACAGATACGCAGTATTTT. The encoded protein is CASSAYSGDYATDTQYF.

CDR3 bases: TGTGCCAGCGGGACTCGGGGCGATGGCTACACCTTC. Amino acid sequence: CASGTRGDGYTF. This chain connects TRBV6-5 to TRBJ1-2; D might be TRBD1 (5 bases). Trimming shortened V by 8 bases and J by 6 bases, and 13 bases separated the two germline ends. CDR1 and CDR2 from the germline V gene are MNHEY and SVGAGI. The CDR3 spans 12 residues.

The table lists this clone with a few counts. The genes are TRBV5-8 and TRBJ2-6; 7 bases agree with TRBD2. CDR3 length equals 16 residues. The V segment lost 4 bases and the J segment 0 bases; nucleotides outside the gene matches: 4. Germline V gene sequence: CDR1 SGHTS, CDR2 YDEGEE. The CDR3 bases are TGTGCCAGCAGCCGCGGGGAGGGCTCTGGGGCCAACGTCCTGACTTTC. This encodes CASSRGEGSGANVLTF.

The chain joins TRBV10-3 to TRBJ2-7; D is possibly TRBD2 (7 bases). V lost 2 bases and J 3 bases, leaving 29 bases between the germline ends. The CDR3 contains 20 residues. The germline V gene has CDR1 ENHRY and CDR2 SYGVKD. The CDR3 bases are TGTGCCATCAGTGAGGTCCAGGGGTGGGATACACGGGGGGCCCTCTACGAGCAGTACTTC. Its translation: CAISEVQGWDTRGALYEQYF.

The gene calls are TRBV12-5 and TRBJ2-1; 15 bases agree with TRBD2. This CDR3 is 19 amino acids long. Germline V gene lookup returns CDR1 LGHNT and CDR2 FRNRAP. The junction had 10 bases not matched to a gene; V was cut back by 6 bases and J by 1 base. CDR3 coding DNA: TGTGCTAGTGGAGCACCGGGACTAGCGGGGGGACGTTCCTACAATGAGCAGTTCTTC. Its protein is CASGAPGLAGGRSYNEQFF.

This clone showed up just a few times. CDR3 protein: CASSPLERGTENTQYF. The CDR3 DNA follows: TGTGCCAGCAGCCCCCTAGAGCGGGGGACGGAAAATACGCAGTATTTT. V usage is TRBV4-2 and J usage is TRBJ2-3, with 8 bases that match TRBD2. The CDR3 contains 16 residues. The ends lost 4 bases at V and 7 bases at J; junction bases unmatched: 13. Germline V lookup: CDR1 LGHNA, CDR2 YNFKEQ.

The gene calls are TRBV12-5 and TRBJ1-4; D not certain. V was pared by 6 bases and J by 8 bases, with 10 bases between. The CDR3 runs to 12 residues. Looked up from germline, CDR1 is LGHNT and CDR2 is FRNRAP. CDR3 in DNA: TGTGCTAGTGGGAGGGTTTTGGAAAAACTGTTTTTT. Protein: CASGRVLEKLFF.

The chain joins TRBV5-1 to TRBJ2-2; the D is unclear. CDR3 length: 20 residues. Germline assignment: CDR1 SGHRS and CDR2 YFSETQ. Trimming removed 0 bases from V and 0 bases from J, with 21 bases in between. CDR3 protein: CASSLGILALVRSNTGELFF. The CDR3, as DNA: TGCGCCAGCAGCTTGGGAATTTTAGCCTTAGTTCGGTCGAACACCGGGGAGCTGTTTTTT.

CDR3 sequence (DNA): TGTGCCAGCAGTTACCGAGGAAGGCCCACTGAAAAACTGTTTTTT. Translation gives CASSYRGRPTEKLFF. The chain uses TRBV6-5 and TRBJ1-4; D is ambiguous. Trimming cost V 2 bases and J 7 bases, with 14 bases left between them. CDR3 size: 15 residues. Germline V gene lookup returns CDR1 MNHEY and CDR2 SVGAGI.

The table lists this clone with a few counts. The chain has TRBV10-3 and TRBJ1-6; D perhaps matches TRBD1 (5 bases). Trimming pared 11 bases from V and 7 bases from J, leaving 18 bases between. The CDR3 consists of 14 residues. CDR1 is ENHRY, CDR2 SYGVKD, per germline. CDR3 in amino acids: CAARSGTGNSPLHF. Written as DNA, the CDR3 is TGTGCCGCTCGATCCGGGACTGGAAATTCACCCCTCCACTTT.

The rearrangement links TRBV19 to TRBJ2-6, with 9 bases identical to TRBD1. Germline loops: CDR1 LNHDA, CDR2 SQIVND (reference sequence). V lost 5 bases to trimming and J lost 4 bases; unmatched junction nucleotides: 6. CDR3 length: 16 residues. For the CDR3, the DNA is TGTGCCAGTAGTCAACAGGGGGCGAACGGGGCCAACGTCCTGACTTTC. As protein: CASSQQGANGANVLTF.

The rearrangement joins TRBV7-8 to TRBJ1-1; a weak D match, TRBD1 (5 bases). Germline CDR1 SGHVS, CDR2 FQNEAQ. The germline V and J ends were trimmed by 6 bases and 0 bases, with 11 bases remaining between them. This CDR3 region has 14 residues. The CDR3: CASRFQGLNTEAFF. CDR3 DNA sequence: TGTGCCAGCAGGTTCCAGGGTTTGAACACTGAAGCTTTCTTT.

This clone was counted between two and nine times. The chain uses TRBV7-9 and TRBJ1-1; D is uncertain. The germline V gene encodes CDR1 SEHNR and CDR2 FQNEAQ (reference sequence). V was clipped by 1 base and J by 3 bases, with 9 bases between them. CDR3 length: 14 amino acids. CDR3 sequence (DNA): TGTGCCAGCAGCTTAGAGAACACCTACACTGAAGCTTTCTTT. Its translation is CASSLENTYTEAFF.

V usage is TRBV5-1 and J usage is TRBJ2-3; 14 nucleotides align to TRBD2. CDR3 size: 17 residues. Germline CDR1 and CDR2: SGHRS and YFSETQ. The V and J ends lost 7 bases and 2 bases, in that order; junction bases with no gene match: 9. For the CDR3, the DNA is TGCGCCAGCCGCCCGGGACTAGCGGGGGCAATCACAGATACGCAGTATTTT. Protein product: CASRPGLAGAITDTQYF.

The CDR3 region is CASSSAWGAEAFF. In DNA, the CDR3 is TGTGCCAGCAGTTCGGCCTGGGGAGCCGAAGCTTTCTTT. The chain carries TRBV28 and TRBJ1-1; D unclear. V was cut by 4 bases and J by 8 bases, with 14 bases left in between. This CDR3 spans 13 amino acids. Germline CDR1 reads MDHEN; CDR2 reads SYDVKM.

V usage is TRBV4-2 and J usage is TRBJ2-7; TRBD2 matches at 9 bases. The CDR3 contains 16 residues. The V and J ends lost 3 bases and 0 bases, in that order; junction bases with no gene match: 6. CDR1 is LGHNA, CDR2 YNFKEQ, per germline. Here the CDR3 reads CASSQTSGDSSYEQYF. DNA of the CDR3: TGTGCCAGCAGCCAGACTAGCGGTGATTCCTCCTACGAGCAGTACTTC.

The chain is built from TRBV9 and TRBJ1-2, with 7 bases aligning to TRBD1. V gave up 4 bases and J gave up 3 bases; unmatched junction bases: 6. This CDR3 has 14 residues. CDR1 is SGDLS and CDR2 is YYNGEE in the germline V gene. The CDR3, as DNA: TGTGCCAGCAGCAGAGGGGGGACAGACTATGGCTACACCTTC. The encoded protein is CASSRGGTDYGYTF.

The J gene is TRBJ2-2, the V gene TRBV6-5; no clear D. The CDR3 length is 15 residues. The V end was cut by 7 bases, the J end by 0 bases, with 12 bases between. CDR1 is MNHEY and CDR2 is SVGAGI in the germline V gene. The CDR3 DNA sequence: TGTGCCAGCATGGGTTGGGCAACGAACACCGGGGAGCTGTTTTTT. Its protein product is CASMGWATNTGELFF.

With regard to this clone: This CDR3 is also generated by other DNA sequences in the sample. The chain is built from TRBV6-6 and TRBJ1-2; D is possibly TRBD1 (6 bases). Deletions cut 4 bases from V and 5 bases from J, with 11 bases between. CDR3 length: 13 residues. Germline V CDR1 and CDR2: MNHNY, SVGAGI (reference sequence). The DNA for the CDR3 is TGTGCCAGCAGTTCCGACAGGCCTTATGGCTACACCTTC. Encoded protein: CASSSDRPYGYTF.

The chain employs TRBV7-7 and TRBJ2-5; 7 bases line up with TRBD2. V gave up 4 bases and J gave up 10 bases; unmatched junction bases: 9. Germline V gives CDR1 SSHAT, CDR2 FNYEAQ (reference sequence). CDR3 length equals 13 residues. Here the CDR3 reads CASSSLAGDFQYF. The CDR3 nucleotides read TGTGCCAGCAGCTCGCTGGCGGGGGATTTCCAGTACTTC.

The chain carries TRBV7-2 and TRBJ1-1; TRBD1 agrees at 8 bases. Germline CDR1 reads SGHTA; CDR2 reads FQGNSA. The V segment lost 1 base and the J segment 4 bases; nucleotides outside the gene matches: 8. The CDR3 spans 16 residues. Here the CDR3 reads CASSLDSDRGGTEAFF. As DNA, the CDR3 is TGTGCCAGCAGCTTAGATAGCGACAGGGGCGGCACTGAAGCTTTCTTT. Based on the CDR3 plus reference TRBV7-2 and TRBJ1-1, the full variable domain is GAGVSQSPSNKVTEKGKDVELRCDPISGHTALYWYRQSLGQGLEFLIYFQGNSAPDKSGLPSDRFSAERTGGSVSTLTIQRTQQEDSAVYLCASSLDSDRGGTEAFFGQGTRLTVV.

The chain combines TRBV30 with TRBJ1-1; no clear D. This CDR3 has 12 amino acids. The V gene lost 4 bases and the J gene lost 5 bases, with 11 bases spanning the gap. CDR1 GTSNPN and CDR2 SVGIG come from the germline V gene (reference sequence). CDR3 sequence reads: CAWTLSGTEAFF. In DNA, the CDR3 is TGTGCCTGGACCCTATCCGGGACTGAAGCTTTCTTT.

The chain joins TRBV21-1 to TRBJ1-2. TRBV21-1 counts as a pseudogene. The CDR3 spans 15 residues. The CDR3 coding sequence is TGTGCCAGCAGCTCCCTAGGACTGGAAAACTATGGCTACACCTTC. Translated, it gives CASSSLGLENYGYTF.

The chain recombines TRBV25-1 with TRBJ1-1; maybe TRBD1 (6 bases). Trimming left V 5 bases short and J 0 bases short, with 13 bases between. This CDR3 contains 15 residues. In germline, CDR1 is MGHDK, CDR2 SYGVNS. The CDR3 reads CASSPRTDLNTEAFF. The CDR3 region has the DNA TGTGCCAGCAGTCCACGGACAGACCTGAACACTGAAGCTTTCTTT.